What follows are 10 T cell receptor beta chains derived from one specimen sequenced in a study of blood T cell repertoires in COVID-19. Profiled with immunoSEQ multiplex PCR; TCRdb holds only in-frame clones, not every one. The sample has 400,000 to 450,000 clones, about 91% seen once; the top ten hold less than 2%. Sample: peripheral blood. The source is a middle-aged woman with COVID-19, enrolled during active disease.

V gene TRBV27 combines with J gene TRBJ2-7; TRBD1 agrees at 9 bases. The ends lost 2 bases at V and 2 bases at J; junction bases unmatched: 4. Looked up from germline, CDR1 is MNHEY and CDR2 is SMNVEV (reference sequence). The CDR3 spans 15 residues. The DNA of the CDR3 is TGTGCCAGCAGTTTAGGGGGACAGGGCCCCTACGAGCAGTACTTC. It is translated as CASSLGGQGPYEQYF.

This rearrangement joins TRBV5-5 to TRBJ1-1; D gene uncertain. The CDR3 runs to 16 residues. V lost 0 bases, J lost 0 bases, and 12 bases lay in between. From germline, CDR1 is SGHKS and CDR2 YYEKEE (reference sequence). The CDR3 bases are TGTGCCAGCAGCTTGGGAGCGCCGGCAATGAACACTGAAGCTTTCTTT. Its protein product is CASSLGAPAMNTEAFF.

This CDR3 reads CASSITGLSYEQYF. Here the CDR3 DNA reads TGTGCCAGTAGTATTACAGGGCTCTCCTACGAGCAGTACTTC. The chain links TRBV19 to TRBJ2-7, with a possible D match to TRBD1 (6 bases). V was pared by 3 bases and J by 0 bases, with 9 bases between. The CDR3 runs to 14 residues. From germline, CDR1 is LNHDA and CDR2 SQIVND (reference sequence).

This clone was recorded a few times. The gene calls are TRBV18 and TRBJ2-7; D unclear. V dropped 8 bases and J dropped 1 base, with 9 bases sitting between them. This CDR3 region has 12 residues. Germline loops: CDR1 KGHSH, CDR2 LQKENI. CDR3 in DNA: TGTGCCAGCCGATCAGGTTCCTACGAGCAGTACTTC. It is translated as CASRSGSYEQYF.

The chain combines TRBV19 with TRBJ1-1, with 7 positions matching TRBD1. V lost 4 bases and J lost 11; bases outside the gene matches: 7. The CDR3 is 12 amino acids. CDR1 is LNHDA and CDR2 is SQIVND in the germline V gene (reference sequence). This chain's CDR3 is CASSTTTGPAFF. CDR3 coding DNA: TGTGCCAGTAGTACAACGACAGGGCCCGCTTTCTTT. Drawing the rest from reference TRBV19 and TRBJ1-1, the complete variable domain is DGGITQSPKYLFRKEGQNVTLSCEQNLNHDAMYWYRQDPGQGLRLIYYSQIVNDFQKGDIAEGYSVSREKKESFPLTVTSAQKNPTAFYLCASSTTTGPAFFGQGTRLTVV.

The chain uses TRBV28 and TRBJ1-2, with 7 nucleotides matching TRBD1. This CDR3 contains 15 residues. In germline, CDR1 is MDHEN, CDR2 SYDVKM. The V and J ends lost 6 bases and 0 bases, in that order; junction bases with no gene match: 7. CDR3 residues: CASRFPRGANYGYTF. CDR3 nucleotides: TGTGCCAGCAGATTTCCCAGGGGGGCTAACTATGGCTACACCTTC.

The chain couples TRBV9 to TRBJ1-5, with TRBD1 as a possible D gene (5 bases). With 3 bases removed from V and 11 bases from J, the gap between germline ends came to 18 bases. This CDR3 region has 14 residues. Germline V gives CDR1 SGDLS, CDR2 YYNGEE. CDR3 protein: CASSAGGVGGTQHF. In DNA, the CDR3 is TGTGCCAGCAGCGCCGGAGGGGTCGGGGGGACCCAGCATTTT.

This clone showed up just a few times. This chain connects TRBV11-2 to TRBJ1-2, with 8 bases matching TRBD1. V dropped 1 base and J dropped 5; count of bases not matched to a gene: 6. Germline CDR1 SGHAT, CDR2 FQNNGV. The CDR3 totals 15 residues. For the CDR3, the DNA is TGTGCCAGCAGCTTAGTAAGGACAGGGAGGTATGGCTACACCTTC. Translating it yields CASSLVRTGRYGYTF.

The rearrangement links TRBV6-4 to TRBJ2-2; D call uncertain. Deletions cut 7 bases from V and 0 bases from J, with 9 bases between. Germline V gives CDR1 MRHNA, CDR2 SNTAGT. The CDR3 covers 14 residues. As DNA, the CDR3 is TGTGCCAGCATGTCCGCGGCGAACACCGGGGAGCTGTTTTTT. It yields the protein CASMSAANTGELFF.

Written as DNA, the CDR3 is TGTGCCAGCAGCGTAGACGGAGGGACGACCGGGGAGCTGTTTTTT. It translates to CASSVDGGTTGELFF. J is TRBJ2-2 and V is TRBV9, with D tentatively TRBD2 (6 bases). Germline values: CDR1 SGDLS, CDR2 YYNGEE. There are 15 residues in the CDR3. V was shortened by 0 bases and J by 5 bases, with 11 bases between the two germline ends.